This TCR beta chain was identified during a study of post-analysis software for immune sequencing data. Unique molecular identifiers had been added to the TCR beta cDNA libraries. TCRdb analysed the PCR reads with MiXCR anew, one entry per CDR3 protein. The table shows 350,000 to 500,000 distinct CDR3 sequences, with roughly 38% occurring only once. This clonotype was detected a few times. Sequencing was done on a sample of blood. The sequence was collected from a girl aged 2-10 years with multiple sclerosis.

DNA of the CDR3: TGCAGCGTTGAACGGGCGACCCAGTACTTC. This gives the protein CSVERATQYF. The chain employs TRBV29-1 and TRBJ2-7; no clear D gene. The tail of the sequence fits TRBJ2-5 better, so the J call may be wrong. The CDR3 loop spans 10 amino acids. CDR1 is SQVTM and CDR2 is ANQGSEA in the germline V gene.